The rows below give T cell receptor beta chains drawn from one sample of a study of blood T cell repertoires in COVID-19. This table comes from immunoSEQ multiplex PCR, and its TCRdb copy is limited to in-frame clones, with some not included. The data show roughly 180,000 clones, under 90% seen once. The sequencing sample was made of peripheral blood. These receptors were taken from a human donor in a cohort sampled during active COVID-19. Each CDR3 is given with its conserved first and last residue. Each record gives: clone size, J gene, D gene, V gene, CDR3 protein, CDR3 DNA. A D gene is named only where the DNA matches it firmly. Part of the rows lack a size; the others show once, few, many or a class for expanded clones.

>few|TRBJ2-7|TRBD1|TRBV4-1
CASSQETGLVYEQYF
TGCGCCAGCAGCCAAGAGACAGGGCTTGTCTACGAGCAGTACTTC
>NA|TRBJ2-7|TRBD1|TRBV2
CASSDEQGAGEQYF
TGTGCCAGCAGTGATGAACAGGGGGCAGGGGAGCAGTACTTC
>NA|TRBJ1-2|TRBD1|TRBV7-9
CASSQTGQGNGYTF
TGTGCCAGCAGCCAGACGGGACAGGGGAATGGCTACACCTTC
>NA|TRBJ1-4|NA|TRBV7-9
CASSPIGVEKLFF
TGTGCCAGCAGCCCCATAGGGGTAGAAAAACTGTTTTTT
>NA|TRBJ2-2|NA|TRBV30
CAWSPTGNTGELFF
TGTGCCTGGAGCCCAACAGGGAACACCGGGGAGCTGTTTTTT
>NA|TRBJ2-5|NA|TRBV4-1
CASSQEVSGLGKETQYF
TGCGCCAGCAGCCAAGAAGTTAGCGGTTTGGGTAAGGAGACCCAGTACTTC
>NA|TRBJ2-6|NA|TRBV7-9
CASSLALGPFSGANVLTF
TGTGCCAGCAGCTTAGCTTTGGGCCCCTTCTCTGGGGCCAACGTCCTGACTTTC
>NA|TRBJ2-7|NA|TRBV7-9
CASSSQGSYEQYF
TGTGCCAGCAGCTCCCAGGGATCCTACGAGCAGTACTTC
>NA|TRBJ1-1|NA|TRBV5-1
CASSLVGRVDTEAFF
TGCGCCAGCAGCTTGGTGGGCAGGGTAGACACTGAAGCTTTCTTT
>NA|TRBJ1-6|TRBD1|TRBV4-1
CASSQGDRDNSPLHF
TGCGCCAGCAGCCAGGGGGACAGGGATAATTCACCCCTCCACTTT
>NA|TRBJ1-6|NA|TRBV18
CASSLQKGNNSPLHF
TGTGCCAGCTCACTACAAAAGGGGAACAATTCACCCCTCCACTTT
>once|TRBJ2-1|NA|TRBV6-4
CASSDSGVDEQFF
TGTGCCAGCAGTGACTCAGGGGTTGATGAGCAGTTCTTC
>NA|TRBJ1-2|NA|TRBV7-3
CASSLTGGPNSYGYTF
TGTGCCAGCAGCTTAACCGGGGGGCCCAATTCGTACGGCTACACCTTC
>NA|TRBJ1-2|NA|TRBV21-1
CASSKPPGGYTF
TGTGCCAGCAGCAAACCCCCGGGAGGCTACACCTTC
>NA|TRBJ1-6|NA|TRBV6-6
CASSYRTEDSPLHF
TGTGCCAGCAGTTATAGGACAGAGGATTCACCCCTCCACTTT
>NA|TRBJ1-1|TRBD1|TRBV7-2
CASSLTGRSNTEAFF
TGTGCCAGCAGCTTGACAGGGAGGTCTAACACTGAAGCTTTCTTT
>NA|TRBJ2-3|NA|TRBV11-2
CASSPWRGADTQYF
TGTGCCAGCAGCCCTTGGAGGGGTGCAGATACGCAGTATTTT
>NA|TRBJ2-7|TRBD2|TRBV13
CASSPTPGGLYEQYF
TGTGCCAGCAGCCCTACCCCGGGGGGGCTCTACGAGCAGTACTTC
>few|TRBJ1-5|TRBD1|TRBV10-3
CAISPQGRDNQPQHF
TGTGCCATCAGTCCACAGGGGAGAGACAATCAGCCCCAGCATTTT
>NA|TRBJ2-5|NA|TRBV19
CASSQRETQYF
TGTGCCAGTAGCCAACGGGAGACCCAGTACTTC
>NA|TRBJ2-7|NA|TRBV11-2
CASSRRDRTYEQYF
TGTGCCAGCAGCCGGCGAGACAGGACCTACGAGCAGTACTTC
>NA|TRBJ2-2|NA|TRBV7-3
CARWSRGNTGELFF
TGTGCCAGGTGGTCCAGGGGAAACACCGGGGAGCTGTTTTTT
>NA|TRBJ1-1|NA|TRBV5-1
CASTLTAANTEAFF
TGCGCCAGCACCCTGACAGCCGCGAACACTGAAGCTTTCTTT
>few|TRBJ2-5|NA|TRBV2
CASRGGYQETQYF
TGTGCCAGCAGGGGGGGATACCAAGAGACCCAGTACTTC
>NA|TRBJ1-4|TRBD1|TRBV2
CASSPPRQGGEKLFF
TGTGCCAGCAGCCCTCCCCGACAGGGCGGTGAAAAACTGTTTTTT
>NA|TRBJ2-1|NA|TRBV27
CASSLVSSYNEQFF
TGTGCCAGCAGTCTAGTTAGCTCCTACAATGAGCAGTTCTTC
>NA|TRBJ2-4|NA|TRBV2
CASSEGGVRKNIQYF
TGTGCCAGCAGTGAAGGGGGAGTTCGAAAAAACATTCAGTACTTC
>NA|TRBJ1-2|NA|TRBV10-3
CAISEGLSNYGYTF
TGTGCCATCAGTGAGGGCCTTTCCAACTATGGCTACACCTTC
>NA|TRBJ2-7|TRBD1|TRBV7-9
CASSFRDRVNEQYF
TGTGCCAGCAGCTTCCGGGACAGGGTCAACGAGCAGTACTTC
>NA|TRBJ2-5|TRBD2|TRBV5-1
CASSPGTSGGFLLRETQYF
TGCGCCAGCAGCCCAGGGACTAGCGGGGGGTTTTTGTTAAGAGAGACCCAGTACTTC
>NA|TRBJ2-1|NA|TRBV11-3
CASSLGSRSNEQFF
TGTGCCAGCAGCTTGGGCAGCAGAAGTAATGAGCAGTTCTTC
>NA|TRBJ1-2|TRBD1|TRBV5-6
CASSLSRTGGMRGYTF
TGTGCCAGCAGCTTGTCCCGGACAGGGGGTATGAGGGGCTACACCTTC
>NA|TRBJ1-4|TRBD1|TRBV19
CATGQMGLNEKLFF
TGTGCCACGGGACAGATGGGGCTTAATGAAAAACTGTTTTTT
>NA|TRBJ1-6|NA|TRBV25-1
CASRTGGGSPLHF
TGTGCCAGCAGGACTGGGGGCGGCTCACCCCTCCACTTT
>NA|TRBJ1-1|TRBD1|TRBV5-4
CASSMIQGATEAFF
TGTGCCAGCAGCATGATACAGGGGGCGACTGAAGCTTTCTTT